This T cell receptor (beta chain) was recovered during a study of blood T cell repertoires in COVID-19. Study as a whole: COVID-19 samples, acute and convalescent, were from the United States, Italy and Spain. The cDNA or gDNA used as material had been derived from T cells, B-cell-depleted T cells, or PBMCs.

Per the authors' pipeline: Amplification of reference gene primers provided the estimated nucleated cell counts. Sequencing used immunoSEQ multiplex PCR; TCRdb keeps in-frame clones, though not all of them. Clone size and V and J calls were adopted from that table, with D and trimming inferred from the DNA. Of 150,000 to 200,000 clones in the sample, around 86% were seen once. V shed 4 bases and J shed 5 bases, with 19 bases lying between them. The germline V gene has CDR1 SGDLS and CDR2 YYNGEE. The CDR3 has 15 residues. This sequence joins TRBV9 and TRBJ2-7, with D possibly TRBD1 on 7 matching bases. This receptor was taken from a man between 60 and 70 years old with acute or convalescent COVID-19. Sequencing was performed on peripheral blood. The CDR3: CASSHRGQGGHEQYF. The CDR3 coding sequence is TGTGCCAGCAGCCATCGGGGGCAGGGGGGCCACGAGCAGTACTTC.